The 23 T cell receptor beta chains presented below share a single source sample, sequenced in a study of vaccination effects on CD4 cells after COVID-19. For these receptors, no antigen is known. Expansion of antigen-specific CD4+ T cells with viral peptide pools was carried out by the ViraFEST assay before sequencing. Having been cultured for about 10 days, the cells underwent CD4+ T cell isolation. This individual contracted SARS-CoV-2 between March and December 2020, as verified by PCR. TCRdb's copy holds only in-frame clones and misses some; the assay was immunoSEQ multiplex PCR. The sample has tens of thousands of clones; over 60% are singletons. Specimen: CD4+ T cells from PBMCs cultured with HCoV-NL63 spike peptides, collected before COVID-19 vaccination. These receptors came from a human donor who had a prior SARS-CoV-2 infection.

The chain couples TRBV5-4 to TRBJ1-2; no clear D. Germline V gene sequence: CDR1 SGHNT, CDR2 YYREEE (reference sequence). V was shortened by 6 bases and J by 5 bases, with 17 bases between the two germline ends. The CDR3 totals 14 residues. For the CDR3, the DNA is TGTGCCAGCAACAACCGGGGAGTCGAATATGGCTACACCTTC. Translating it yields CASNNRGVEYGYTF.

The chain links TRBV6-1 to TRBJ1-2; TRBD1 aligns across 10 bases. Trimming cost V 1 base and J 5 bases; bases outside gene matches: 7. The germline V gene has CDR1 MNHNS and CDR2 SASEGT. CDR3 size: 16 residues. CDR3 region: CASSEGGPGQGYGYTF. The CDR3 region has the DNA TGTGCCAGCAGTGAAGGGGGGCCGGGACAGGGGTATGGCTACACCTTC.

The J gene is TRBJ1-2, the V gene TRBV7-9; D is unclear. CDR1 SEHNR and CDR2 FQNEAQ come from the germline V gene (reference sequence). The CDR3 spans 14 residues. The V and J ends lost 5 bases and 7 bases respectively, with 17 bases between them. The CDR3 DNA follows: TGTGCCAGCAGCAAAGAAAACGAGGGAGGTGGCTACACCTTC. This gives the protein CASSKENEGGGYTF. The full variable domain, rest sourced from reference TRBV7-9 and TRBJ1-2, is DTGVSQNPRHKITKRGQNVTFRCDPISEHNRLYWYRQTLGQGPEFLTYFQNEAQLEKSRLLSDRFSAERPKGSFSTLEIQRTEQGDSAMYLCASSKENEGGGYTFGSGTRLTVV.

This chain links TRBV15 with TRBJ2-7; TRBD1 or TRBD2 may be the D gene (6 bases each). Germline values: CDR1 LNHNV, CDR2 YYDKDF (reference sequence). V was clipped by 4 bases and J by 5 bases, with 12 bases between them. The CDR3 loop spans 13 amino acids. CDR3: CATSNQRGDEQYF. The CDR3 coding sequence is TGTGCCACCAGCAACCAGAGGGGGGACGAGCAGTACTTC.

This rearrangement joins TRBV3-1 (or the pseudogene TRBV3-2) to TRBJ1-2; 7 bases map to TRBD1. CDR1 and CDR2 from the germline V gene are LGHDT and YNNKEL (reference sequence). The ends lost 5 bases at V and 0 bases at J; junction bases unmatched: 6. The CDR3 runs to 15 residues. CDR3 in amino acids: CASSNRQGANYGYTF. The CDR3 DNA reads TGTGCCAGCAGCAATCGACAGGGCGCTAACTATGGCTACACCTTC.

V usage is TRBV11-2 and J usage is TRBJ2-2, with D unresolved. The germline CDR1 and CDR2 sequences are SGHAT and FQNNGV. The CDR3 covers 16 residues. Trimming removed 1 base at V and 1 base at J, with 10 bases between. CDR3 sequence reads: CASSLVLGGNTGELFF. The CDR3 nucleotides read TGTGCCAGCAGCTTAGTTCTGGGTGGGAACACCGGGGAGCTGTTTTTT.

The chain is built from TRBV2 and TRBJ2-7, with D unresolved. The germline CDR1 and CDR2 sequences are SNHLY and FYNNEI. The CDR3 length is 12 residues. V lost 4 bases to trimming and J lost 9 bases, with 13 bases between them. The CDR3: CASSVGPSRQYF. The CDR3 nucleotides read TGTGCCAGCAGTGTCGGGCCTAGTCGGCAGTACTTC.

The V gene is TRBV28, the J gene TRBJ2-7; D perhaps matches TRBD1 (6 bases). V gave up 5 bases and J gave up 0 bases, with 14 bases separating them. Looked up from germline, CDR1 is MDHEN and CDR2 is SYDVKM. The CDR3 runs to 15 residues. The CDR3 nucleotides are TGTGCCAGCAGTCTTCCCGAGACAGGCTCCTACGAGCAGTACTTC. It is translated as CASSLPETGSYEQYF.

The rearrangement links TRBV5-1 to TRBJ2-2; no clear D gene. With 0 bases removed from V and 7 bases from J, the gap between germline ends came to 13 bases. The CDR3 totals 15 residues. Germline V gene sequence: CDR1 SGHRS, CDR2 YFSETQ. CDR3 bases: TGCGCCAGCAGCTTGGAAGGGTCGAGCGACGGGGAGCTGTTTTTT. It encodes CASSLEGSSDGELFF. Variable domain in full (rest from reference TRBV5-1 and TRBJ2-2): KAGVTQTPRYLIKTRGQQVTLSCSPISGHRSVSWYQQTPGQGLQFLFEYFSETQRNKGNFPGRFSGRQFSNSRSEMNVSTLELGDSALYLCASSLEGSSDGELFFGEGSRLTVL.

This clone appeared a single time. This chain uses TRBV6-5 with TRBJ1-1, with TRBD1 as a possible D gene (5 bases). The V end lost 0 bases, the J end lost 4 bases, and 15 bases lay between the germline ends. Germline loops: CDR1 MNHEY, CDR2 SVGAGI. CDR3 length: 16 amino acids. The DNA for the CDR3 is TGTGCCAGCAGTTACTCGAGCCCAGGGCGTAGCACTGAAGCTTTCTTT. As protein: CASSYSSPGRSTEAFF.

This rearrangement joins TRBV7-9 to TRBJ2-3; 10 bases line up with TRBD1. This CDR3 region has 15 residues. The germline gives CDR1 SEHNR, CDR2 FQNEAQ (reference sequence). Unmatched junction bases numbered 4, after V lost 0 bases and J lost 7 bases. In nucleotides, the CDR3 is TGTGCCAGCAGCTTAGCTCGGGACAGGGGATATACGCAGTATTTT. It is translated as CASSLARDRGYTQYF.

The chain recombines TRBV18 with TRBJ1-6, with TRBD1 matching over 9 bases. The CDR3 spans 17 residues. With 3 bases clipped from V and 2 bases from J, the junction kept 5 bases outside the gene matches. From germline, CDR1 is KGHSH and CDR2 LQKENI. CDR3 sequence reads: CASSPRTGEAYNSPLHF. The CDR3 bases are TGTGCCAGCTCACCCCGGACAGGGGAAGCCTATAATTCACCCCTCCACTTT.

This clone was seen just once. Written as DNA, the CDR3 is TGCGCCAGCAGCTTTTTCGGCGGTTCCTACAATGAGCAGTTCTTC. Amino acids: CASSFFGGSYNEQFF. This chain uses TRBV5-1 with TRBJ2-1; D remains ambiguous. The germline CDR1 and CDR2 sequences are SGHRS and YFSETQ. The CDR3 extends over 15 amino acids. V gave up 2 bases and J gave up 1 base, with 10 bases separating them.

The sample holds one count of this clone. The chain links TRBV29-1 to TRBJ1-2; D gene uncertain. CDR1 SQVTM and CDR2 ANQGSEA come from the germline V gene. V dropped 6 bases and J dropped 4 bases, with 9 bases sitting between them. The CDR3 contains 11 residues. CDR3 bases: TGCAGCGTCGGGTCGAGCTATGGCTACACCTTC. Translated: CSVGSSYGYTF. The full variable domain, completed using reference TRBV29-1 and TRBJ1-2, is SAVISQKPSRDICQRGTSLTIQCQVDSQVTMMFWYRQQPGQSLTLIATANQGSEATYESGFVIDKFPISRPNLTFSTLTVSNMSPEDSSIYLCSVGSSYGYTFGSGTRLTVV.

This clone has more than one count but fewer than ten. The chain recombines TRBV9 with TRBJ2-3, with D uncertain. Germline V gene lookup returns CDR1 SGDLS and CDR2 YYNGEE. V was shortened by 2 bases and J by 2 bases, with 6 bases between the two germline ends. The CDR3 consists of 13 residues. The CDR3 spells CASSVQTTDTQYF. The CDR3 DNA is TGTGCCAGCAGCGTGCAAACCACAGATACGCAGTATTTT. Filled out from reference TRBV9 and TRBJ2-3, the complete variable domain reads DSGVTQTPKHLITATGQRVTLRCSPRSGDLSVYWYQQSLDQGLQFLIQYYNGEERAKGNILERFSAQQFPDLHSELNLSSLELGDSALYFCASSVQTTDTQYFGPGTRLTVL.

This chain connects TRBV4-1 to TRBJ2-4; 11 bases are shared with TRBD2. The trim removed 4 bases at V and 0 bases at J, leaving 8 bases unmatched. From germline, CDR1 is MGHRA and CDR2 YSYEKL. The CDR3 is made up of 18 amino acids. CDR3 DNA: TGCGCCAGCAGCCTACTAGCGGGGGCCCATCTAGCCAAAAACATTCAGTACTTC. This gives the protein CASSLLAGAHLAKNIQYF.

The rearrangement links TRBV3-1 (or the pseudogene TRBV3-2) to TRBJ1-2, with D unresolved. With 0 bases removed from V and 8 bases from J, the gap between germline ends came to 16 bases. This CDR3 region has 15 residues. CDR1 and CDR2 (germline): LGHDT, YNNKEL (reference sequence). DNA of the CDR3: TGTGCCAGCAGCCAAGACCCGGTGGCAGCGGGGGGCTACACCTTC. Protein sequence: CASSQDPVAAGGYTF.

The chain is built from TRBV28 and TRBJ1-1; D is undetermined. The ends were cut back, 6 bases at V and 7 bases at J, with 9 bases in the middle. Germline V gene lookup returns CDR1 MDHEN and CDR2 SYDVKM. CDR3 length: 11 amino acids. The DNA of the CDR3 is TGTGCCAGCAGCTCTGGATATGAAGCTTTCTTT. Amino acid sequence: CASSSGYEAFF.

This chain uses TRBV5-1 with TRBJ2-1, with TRBD2 identical over 16 bases. Trimming took 4 bases from V and 9 from J; bases not matched to a gene: 7. This CDR3 is 16 amino acids long. From germline, CDR1 is SGHRS and CDR2 YFSETQ. In nucleotides, the CDR3 is TGCGCCAGCAGCGTAATTGGGACTAGCGGGGGGGGTGAGCAGTTCTTC. Encoded protein: CASSVIGTSGGGEQFF. Combining the CDR3 with reference TRBV5-1 and TRBJ2-1 gives the whole variable domain KAGVTQTPRYLIKTRGQQVTLSCSPISGHRSVSWYQQTPGQGLQFLFEYFSETQRNKGNFPGRFSGRQFSNSRSEMNVSTLELGDSALYLCASSVIGTSGGGEQFFGPGTRLTVL.

The V and J genes are TRBV2 and TRBJ2-1; 9 nucleotides agree with TRBD1. CDR3 size: 18 residues. J gave up 3 bases and V 5 bases, and 14 bases lay outside the gene matches. Germline lookup yields CDR1 SNHLY and CDR2 FYNNEI. CDR3 amino acids: CASSSADPGDRDYNEQFF. The CDR3 coding sequence is TGTGCCAGCAGTTCAGCGGACCCGGGGGACAGGGACTACAATGAGCAGTTCTTC.

The J gene is TRBJ2-3, the V gene TRBV7-8; perhaps TRBD2 as D (6 bases). Trimming pared 3 bases from V and 6 bases from J, leaving 10 bases between. Germline loops: CDR1 SGHVS, CDR2 FQNEAQ. This CDR3 has 13 residues. The CDR3 is CASSFGGTDTQYF. The CDR3 DNA follows: TGTGCCAGCAGCTTTGGGGGGACGGATACGCAGTATTTT.

This chain connects TRBV7-2 to TRBJ2-1; D unclear. Germline CDR1 reads SGHTA; CDR2 reads FQGNSA. V was cut by 1 base and J by 2 bases, with 6 bases left in between. CDR3 size: 14 residues. This CDR3 is CASSLEVAYNEQFF. In nucleotides, the CDR3 is TGTGCCAGCAGCTTAGAGGTGGCCTACAATGAGCAGTTCTTC.

The table lists this clone with a few counts. The J gene is TRBJ1-6, the V gene TRBV19, with 7 bases identical to TRBD1. J gave up 7 bases and V 8 bases, and 11 bases lay outside the gene matches. The germline V gene has CDR1 LNHDA and CDR2 SQIVND (reference sequence). The CDR3 spans 15 residues. The CDR3 protein is CASVKRTGYNSPLHF. CDR3 nucleotides: TGTGCCAGTGTTAAAAGGACAGGTTACAATTCACCCCTCCACTTT.